Here is one T cell receptor (beta chain) with its context. Data came from immunoSEQ multiplex PCR; TCRdb stores just in-frame clones and leaves some out. The repertoire holds some 16,000 clones, with more than 75% as singletons. Germline V lookup: CDR1 LGHNA, CDR2 YSLEER. This CDR3 spans 17 amino acids. V lost 0 bases and J 8 bases, leaving 21 bases between the germline ends. This sample is drawn from a study of blood T cell repertoires in COVID-19. The source is a human donor with active COVID-19. The donor label of this sample is uncertain. The sequenced material came from peripheral blood. This chain uses TRBV4-3 with TRBJ2-3, with D perhaps TRBD2 (5 bases). The DNA for the CDR3 is TGCGCCAGCAGCCAAGATCGGGGAACGTCGTCCTTGTCTACGCAGTATTTT. Residues: CASSQDRGTSSLSTQYF.